These 14 T cell receptor beta chains were all obtained from the same sample, sequenced in a study of OX40 agonist ivuxolimab in advanced cancers. Some clones are missing from TCRdb's copy, which holds only in-frame ones; the method was immunoSEQ multiplex PCR. Among approximately 25,000 clones listed, around 90% were seen once. The source material was CD4+ or CD8+ T cells sorted from blood, sampled in a trial of the OX40 agonist ivuxolimab. Receptors originate from an adult with an advanced solid tumor such as melanoma, head and neck, liver or kidney cancer.

V usage is TRBV6-1 and J usage is TRBJ1-5; TRBD1 agrees at 10 bases. J lost 2 bases, V lost 10 bases, and 2 bases had no gene match. The CDR3 loop spans 13 amino acids. Germline V gives CDR1 MNHNS, CDR2 SASEGT. CDR3 bases: TGTGCCACCGACAGGGGGCGCAATCAGCCCCAGCATTTT. Translating gives CATDRGRNQPQHF.

The chain carries TRBV10-3 and TRBJ2-7; 9 nucleotides match TRBD1. From germline, CDR1 is ENHRY and CDR2 SYGVKD. The V segment lost 4 bases and the J segment 4 bases; nucleotides outside the gene matches: 2. This CDR3 has 13 amino acids. This chain's CDR3 is CAISAGTGYEQYF. The CDR3 region has the DNA TGTGCCATCAGTGCCGGGACAGGGTACGAGCAGTACTTC.

V gene TRBV21-1 combines with J gene TRBJ2-5; no check of the table's D call, TRBD1, against the DNA was made. TRBV21-1 is a known pseudogene. CDR3 length: 15 residues. CDR3 loop: CASSKGTGARETQYF. The CDR3 DNA reads TGTGCCAGCAGCAAGGGTACAGGGGCACGGGAGACCCAGTACTTC.

The gene calls are TRBV5-6 and TRBJ1-1, with unresolved D. Deletions cut 2 bases from V and 4 bases from J, with 9 bases between. The V gene's germline CDR1 is SGHDT and CDR2 YYEEEE. The CDR3 consists of 13 residues. The CDR3 protein is CASSFAGSTEAFF. Here the CDR3 DNA reads TGTGCCAGCAGCTTTGCGGGGAGCACTGAAGCTTTCTTT. Looking up the rest from reference TRBV5-6 and TRBJ1-1 gives the full variable domain: DAGVTQSPTHLIKTRGQQVTLRCSPKSGHDTVSWYQQALGQGPQFIFQYYEEEERQRGNFPDRFSGHQFPNYSSELNVNALLLGDSALYLCASSFAGSTEAFFGQGTRLTVV.

The genes are TRBV29-1 and TRBJ2-3, with a weak D call TRBD2 (7 bases). Germline CDR1 SQVTM, CDR2 ANQGSEA. The ends were cut back, 4 bases at V and 9 bases at J, with 20 bases in the middle. The CDR3 covers 14 residues. The CDR3 bases are TGCAGCGTTGGCAGTGGCGGGGGCTATCTCACGCAGTATTTT. Amino acid sequence: CSVGSGGGYLTQYF.

This rearrangement joins TRBV18 to TRBJ2-7; 9 bases line up with TRBD1. The CDR3 sequence is 14 residues long. The V segment lost 2 bases and the J segment 4 bases; nucleotides outside the gene matches: 3. Germline lookup yields CDR1 KGHSH and CDR2 LQKENI. The CDR3 bases are TGTGCCAGCTCACCAGGGACAGGGAGATACGAGCAGTACTTC. Amino acid sequence: CASSPGTGRYEQYF.

The V and J genes are TRBV20-1 and TRBJ2-1; a possible D gene is TRBD2 (6 bases). V was shortened by 6 bases and J by 6 bases, with 9 bases between the two germline ends. The CDR3 extends over 11 amino acids. Per germline, CDR1 DFQATT and CDR2 SNEGSKA (reference sequence). The CDR3 reads CSARDFNEQFF. CDR3 DNA: TGCAGTGCGAGGGACTTCAATGAGCAGTTCTTC.

The chain uses TRBV5-1 and TRBJ2-5, with 13 positions matching TRBD2. TRBJ2-7 matches the DNA end more closely, so the J call is doubtful. The CDR3 consists of 16 residues. Germline V gene sequence: CDR1 SGHRS, CDR2 YFSETQ. CDR3 sequence (DNA): TGCGCCAGCAGCTTGGGACTAGCGGGAGGCCCCTACGAGCAGTACTTC. This gives the protein CASSLGLAGGPYEQYF.

The chain has TRBV7-2 and TRBJ2-5; D perhaps matches TRBD2 (7 bases). Trimming shortened V by 4 bases and J by 5 bases, and 17 bases separated the two germline ends. The CDR3 length is 15 residues. Germline values: CDR1 SGHTA, CDR2 FQGNSA. The CDR3 DNA sequence: TGTGCCAGCAGCTCCCTGGGGGGGGCCGGGGAGACCCAGTACTTC. Translation: CASSSLGGAGETQYF.

This chain uses TRBV7-8 with TRBJ2-5; 12 bases agree with TRBD2. CDR1 and CDR2 from the germline V gene are SGHVS and FQNEAQ. The V segment lost 4 bases and the J segment 7 bases; nucleotides outside the gene matches: 10. The CDR3 totals 16 residues. CDR3 sequence reads: CASSSRLAGVQGTQYF. DNA for the CDR3: TGTGCCAGCAGCTCAAGACTAGCGGGAGTTCAGGGGACCCAGTACTTC.

This chain connects TRBV10-2 to TRBJ2-3; the D is unclear. Trimming stripped 2 bases from V and 5 bases from J, with 5 bases between. The CDR3 is made up of 12 amino acids. Looked up from germline, CDR1 is WSHSY and CDR2 is SAAADI. CDR3 residues: CASSERVDTQYF. DNA of the CDR3: TGCGCCAGCAGTGAGCGGGTAGATACGCAGTATTTT.

This rearrangement joins TRBV7-3 to TRBJ2-6, with D hard to call. V lost 0 bases to trimming and J lost 3 bases, with 6 bases between them. Germline V lookup: CDR1 SGHTA, CDR2 FQGTGA. The CDR3 has 15 amino acids. This CDR3 reads CASSLTLGGANVLTF. CDR3 coding DNA: TGTGCCAGCAGCTTAACGTTAGGTGGGGCCAACGTCCTGACTTTC.

The chain couples TRBV2 to TRBJ2-7, with 8 bases fitting TRBD2. V was clipped by 2 bases and J by 3 bases; unmatched bases: 6. The CDR3 runs to 15 residues. Germline loops: CDR1 SNHLY, CDR2 FYNNEI. The CDR3 loop is CASSELAGLLYEQYF. The CDR3 nucleotides read TGTGCCAGCAGTGAACTAGCGGGTCTTCTCTACGAGCAGTACTTC.

The chain has TRBV19 and TRBJ2-4; 13 bases line up with TRBD2. There are 12 residues in the CDR3. Losses at the gene ends were 3 bases for V and 13 bases for J; bases not matched to a gene: 0. The V gene's germline CDR1 is LNHDA and CDR2 SQIVND (reference sequence). The CDR3 region has the DNA TGTGCCAGTAGTATGGGACTAGCGGGACAGTACTTC. This codes for CASSMGLAGQYF.